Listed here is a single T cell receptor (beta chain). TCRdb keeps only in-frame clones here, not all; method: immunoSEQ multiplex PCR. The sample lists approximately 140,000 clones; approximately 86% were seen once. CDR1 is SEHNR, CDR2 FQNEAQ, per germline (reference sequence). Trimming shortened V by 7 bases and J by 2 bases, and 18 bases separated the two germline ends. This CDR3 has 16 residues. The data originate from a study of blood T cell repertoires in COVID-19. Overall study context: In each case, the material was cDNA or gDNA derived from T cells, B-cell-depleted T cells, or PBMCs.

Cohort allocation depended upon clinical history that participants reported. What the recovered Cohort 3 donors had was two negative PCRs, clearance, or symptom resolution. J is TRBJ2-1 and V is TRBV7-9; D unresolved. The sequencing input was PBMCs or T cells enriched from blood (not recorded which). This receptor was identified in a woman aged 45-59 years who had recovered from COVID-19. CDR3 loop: CASTPTGGHTYNEQFF. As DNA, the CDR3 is TGTGCCAGCACCCCAACGGGTGGTCATACCTACAATGAGCAGTTCTTC.